The 3 T cell receptor beta chains listed next were all sequenced from one sample in a study of T cells in Graves' hyperthyroidism and ophthalmopathy. RNA transcripts were the template for amplifying TCR beta CDR3 regions. The HTBI primer set drove a first-round RT-PCR of the TCR CDR3. TCRdb reanalysed the multiplex PCR reads using MiXCR and keeps one entry per CDR3 protein. The sample contains almost 350,000 distinct CDR3 sequences, 15% to 20% of which appear only once. Source material: blood. The source is a woman between 40 and 55 years old with Graves' ophthalmopathy.

This clonotype was seen a few times. This chain uses TRBV18 with TRBJ1-5, with 7 bases aligning to TRBD1. The CDR3 totals 18 residues. Germline CDR1 KGHSH, CDR2 LQKENI. V lost 1 base to trimming and J lost 3 bases; unmatched junction nucleotides: 12. Here the CDR3 reads CASSPLPRTTGSNQPQHF. CDR3 bases: TGTGCCAGCTCACCACTCCCCCGAACGACAGGGTCCAATCAGCCCCAGCATTTT. The full variable domain, completed using reference TRBV18 and TRBJ1-5, is NAGVMQNPRHLVRRRGQEARLRCSPMKGHSHVYWYRQLPEEGLKFMVYLQKENIIDESGMPKERFSAEFPKEGPSILRIQQVVRGDSAAYFCASSPLPRTTGSNQPQHFGDGTRLSIL.

This clonotype has a count of ten or more. V usage is TRBV7-2 and J usage is TRBJ1-2; 7 bases are shared with TRBD1. This CDR3 is 14 amino acids long. V shed 4 bases, J shed 2 bases, and the junction held 4 bases outside the gene matches. Germline-derived CDR1 and CDR2 are SGHTA and FQGNSA. The CDR3 reads CASSSRQGNYGYTF. CDR3 DNA sequence: TGTGCCAGCAGCTCTAGACAGGGCAACTATGGCTACACCTTC.

This clonotype occurred many times. This sequence joins TRBV12-3 or TRBV12-4 and TRBJ2-7; D unresolved. The CDR3 is made up of 11 amino acids. Trimming removed 4 bases from V and 6 bases from J, with 7 bases in between. Written as DNA, the CDR3 is TGTGCCAGCAGTTCAACTACCGAGCAGTACTTC. Translating it yields CASSSTTEQYF.